One sample yielded the 24 T cell receptor beta chains listed below, sequenced in a study of shared clonotypes between healthy human individuals. Using immunoSEQ multiplex PCR, the repertoire was profiled, and TCRdb retains in-frame clones only, with some absent. The sample holds roughly 500,000 clones, about 95% seen once. Sequencing used naive CD4+ T cells sorted from blood. Subset noted: CD45RA+ positively selected. The receptors shown here come from a woman aged 25 to 39 in good health.

This chain connects TRBV6-6 to TRBJ2-3; no definite D call. Germline assignment: CDR1 MNHNY and CDR2 SVGAGI (reference sequence). With 10 bases removed from V and 2 bases from J, the gap between germline ends came to 13 bases. The CDR3 extends over 13 amino acids. DNA for the CDR3: TGTGCCATCGGGCCCGACCCCACAGATACGCAGTATTTT. Amino acid sequence: CAIGPDPTDTQYF.

The chain is built from TRBV7-3 and TRBJ1-1; a possible D gene is TRBD1 (5 bases). Trimming left V 5 bases short and J 1 base short, with 8 bases between. This CDR3 spans 13 amino acids. Germline CDR1 SGHTA, CDR2 FQGTGA. The CDR3 DNA reads TGTGCCAGCAGCACGACAGAGAACACTGAAGCTTTCTTT. It encodes CASSTTENTEAFF.

The CDR3 region is CASSLRSTDTQYF. CDR3 bases: TGTGCCAGCAGTTTGCGCAGCACAGATACGCAGTATTTT. This chain links TRBV27 with TRBJ2-3; D uncertain. V was shortened by 3 bases and J by 0 bases, with 4 bases between the two germline ends. The CDR3 runs to 13 residues. CDR1 and CDR2 from the germline V gene are MNHEY and SMNVEV (reference sequence).

The count of this clone is one. The chain employs TRBV7-9 and TRBJ2-7; no clear D. V lost 5 bases and J lost 3, with 11 bases in between. This CDR3 comprises 13 residues. The germline V gene encodes CDR1 SEHNR and CDR2 FQNEAQ (reference sequence). The CDR3 sequence: CASSQSSIYEQYF. Here the CDR3 DNA reads TGTGCCAGCAGCCAGTCCAGCATCTACGAGCAGTACTTC. Supplemented by reference TRBV7-9 and TRBJ2-7, the full variable domain reads DTGVSQNPRHKITKRGQNVTFRCDPISEHNRLYWYRQTLGQGPEFLTYFQNEAQLEKSRLLSDRFSAERPKGSFSTLEIQRTEQGDSAMYLCASSQSSIYEQYFGPGTRLTVT.

In this sample, this clone turned up once. Other DNA sequences in the same sample also yield this CDR3. The chain employs TRBV5-1 and TRBJ2-5; TRBD2 aligns across 11 bases. V dropped 4 bases and J dropped 3; count of bases not matched to a gene: 5. The CDR3 contains 15 residues. The V gene's germline CDR1 is SGHRS and CDR2 YFSETQ. DNA for the CDR3: TGCGCCAGCAGCCCCGGGACTAGCGGAGAAGAGACCCAGTACTTC. Its translation is CASSPGTSGEETQYF.

The chain recombines TRBV5-1 with TRBJ1-5; tentative D call: TRBD1 (6 bases). CDR3 length: 15 residues. V was shortened by 4 bases and J by 7 bases, with 18 bases between the two germline ends. Germline loops: CDR1 SGHRS, CDR2 YFSETQ. The CDR3, as DNA: TGCGCCAGCAGCCGAGGGGCAGGGGATGGACAGCCCCAGCATTTT. This sequence encodes CASSRGAGDGQPQHF. The complete variable domain, with remaining parts taken from reference TRBV5-1 and TRBJ1-5, reads KAGVTQTPRYLIKTRGQQVTLSCSPISGHRSVSWYQQTPGQGLQFLFEYFSETQRNKGNFPGRFSGRQFSNSRSEMNVSTLELGDSALYLCASSRGAGDGQPQHFGDGTRLSIL.

The CDR3 region is CASSPAGTSGYEQYF. The CDR3, as DNA: TGTGCCAGCTCACCAGCCGGGACTAGCGGCTACGAGCAGTACTTC. This chain joins TRBV18 and TRBJ2-7, with 11 nucleotides matching TRBD2. The ends lost 2 bases at V and 3 bases at J; junction bases unmatched: 3. Per germline, CDR1 KGHSH and CDR2 LQKENI. CDR3 length: 15 residues.

The chain employs TRBV18 and TRBJ1-3; D not certain. The V end lost 2 bases, the J end lost 3 bases, and 11 bases lay between the germline ends. The CDR3 runs 15 residues. CDR1 and CDR2 from the germline V gene are KGHSH and LQKENI. In nucleotides, the CDR3 is TGTGCCAGCTCACCAAGGGAATTGGGTGGAAACACCATATATTTT. Its translation: CASSPRELGGNTIYF.

The rearrangement joins TRBV7-9 to TRBJ2-1; no firm D call. This CDR3 comprises 15 residues. Germline assignment: CDR1 SEHNR and CDR2 FQNEAQ (reference sequence). V lost 4 bases, J lost 0 bases, and 10 bases lay in between. The CDR3 spells CASSSQTVSYNEQFF. CDR3 in DNA: TGTGCCAGCAGCTCTCAAACGGTCTCCTACAATGAGCAGTTCTTC. The variable domain in full, with the rest retrieved from reference TRBV7-9 and TRBJ2-1, is DTGVSQNPRHKITKRGQNVTFRCDPISEHNRLYWYRQTLGQGPEFLTYFQNEAQLEKSRLLSDRFSAERPKGSFSTLEIQRTEQGDSAMYLCASSSQTVSYNEQFFGPGTRLTVL.

V is TRBV10-3 and J is TRBJ2-1; D call uncertain. Germline V gene sequence: CDR1 ENHRY, CDR2 SYGVKD. V was pared by 11 bases and J by 4 bases, with 15 bases between. This CDR3 region has 13 residues. The chain's CDR3 is CAPYATVYNEQFF. The CDR3 coding sequence is TGTGCCCCTTACGCAACCGTTTACAATGAGCAGTTCTTC.

The chain has TRBV7-9 and TRBJ2-3, with 7 bases lining up with TRBD2. The CDR3 length is 13 residues. Germline loops: CDR1 SEHNR, CDR2 FQNEAQ (reference sequence). The V and J ends lost 10 bases and 3 bases, in that order; junction bases with no gene match: 7. The CDR3, as DNA: TGTGCCACCCCACGGCGGGAGACAGATACGCAGTATTTT. Translating it yields CATPRRETDTQYF.

The chain couples TRBV9 to TRBJ2-3; D gene unclear. Trimming stripped 0 bases from V and 2 bases from J, with 10 bases between. Germline V gene sequence: CDR1 SGDLS, CDR2 YYNGEE. CDR3 length: 15 residues. CDR3 in amino acids: CASSVEDTVTDTQYF. The CDR3 DNA reads TGTGCCAGCAGCGTAGAGGATACGGTCACAGATACGCAGTATTTT.

Turning to this clone: Within the sample, other DNA sequences also encode this same CDR3. This chain connects TRBV18 to TRBJ2-7; D might be TRBD1 or TRBD2, each matching 5 bases. CDR1 KGHSH and CDR2 LQKENI come from the germline V gene. Deletions cut 3 bases from V and 1 base from J, with 7 bases between. CDR3 length equals 13 residues. The CDR3: CASSPGASYEQYF. The CDR3 region has the DNA TGTGCCAGCTCACCCGGGGCATCCTACGAGCAGTACTTC.

CDR3 nucleotide sequence: TGTGCCAGCAGCGCGAATCAGGGGTCCGAGCAGTACTTC. Translating gives CASSANQGSEQYF. This chain joins TRBV7-2 and TRBJ2-7; the D gene is possibly TRBD1 (6 bases). The CDR3 sequence is 13 residues long. V lost 5 bases and J 6 bases, leaving 14 bases between the germline ends. Germline V gene sequence: CDR1 SGHTA, CDR2 FQGNSA.

The rearrangement uses TRBV5-4 and TRBJ2-5, with 14 nucleotides matching TRBD2. Trimming at V came to 6 bases and at J to 5 bases, leaving 6 bases not matched to a gene. CDR1 is SGHNT, CDR2 YYREEE, per germline (reference sequence). The CDR3 runs 15 residues. The CDR3 DNA follows: TGTGCCAGCACCGGGACTAGCGGGAGTGGGGAGACCCAGTACTTC. Encoded protein: CASTGTSGSGETQYF.

This clone appeared once. This chain links TRBV28 with TRBJ2-7; 9 nucleotides line up with TRBD1. The germline V gene has CDR1 MDHEN and CDR2 SYDVKM. J lost 2 bases, V lost 6 bases, and 8 bases had no gene match. This CDR3 has 15 amino acids. CDR3 loop: CASSWGWTGAYEQYF. The CDR3 coding sequence is TGTGCCAGCAGCTGGGGATGGACAGGGGCCTACGAGCAGTACTTC.

This clone was picked up one time. CDR3 bases: TGTGCCAGCAGCTTGCTTGGCAGCTCTAGCACAGATACGCAGTATTTT. Encoded protein: CASSLLGSSSTDTQYF. The rearrangement links TRBV5-8 to TRBJ2-3, with unresolved D. This CDR3 has 16 amino acids. Germline V CDR1 and CDR2: SGHTS, YDEGEE. Between the trimmed V and J ends, which lost 1 base and 0 bases, there was a span of 12 bases.

V is TRBV15 and J is TRBJ2-3; D possibly corresponds to TRBD1 (5 bases). The germline V and J ends were trimmed by 0 bases and 6 bases, with 10 bases remaining between them. The CDR3 sequence is 14 residues long. Germline-derived CDR1 and CDR2 are LNHNV and YYDKDF (reference sequence). The CDR3 bases are TGTGCCACCAGCAGAGATAGGGGTTTGGATACGCAGTATTTT. It translates to CATSRDRGLDTQYF.

This chain joins TRBV6-5 and TRBJ2-7, with D hard to call. The CDR3 contains 13 residues. Trimming pared 6 bases from V and 3 bases from J, leaving 12 bases between. CDR1 is MNHEY and CDR2 is SVGAGI in the germline V gene. CDR3 bases: TGTGCCAGCAGCCCAAGGACGGGCTACGAGCAGTACTTC. This gives the protein CASSPRTGYEQYF.

The CDR3 DNA reads TGTGCCAGCAGTCTATACGAGGGGGCCAATCAGCCCCAGCATTTT. It specifies CASSLYEGANQPQHF. The rearrangement joins TRBV2 to TRBJ1-5, with 7 bases identical to TRBD1. The CDR3 contains 15 residues. The V and J ends lost 5 bases and 3 bases, in that order; junction bases with no gene match: 7. Per germline, CDR1 SNHLY and CDR2 FYNNEI. Looking up the rest from reference TRBV2 and TRBJ1-5 gives the full variable domain: EPEVTQTPSHQVTQMGQEVILRCVPISNHLYFYWYRQILGQKVEFLVSFYNNEISEKSEIFDDQFSVERPDGSNFTLKIRSTKLEDSAMYFCASSLYEGANQPQHFGDGTRLSIL.

V and J are TRBV28 and TRBJ1-2, with D possibly TRBD1 on 5 matching bases. In germline, CDR1 is MDHEN, CDR2 SYDVKM. The CDR3 totals 15 residues. V was cut by 7 bases and J by 5 bases, with 20 bases left in between. The CDR3 spells CASTTNLGSGYGYTF. The CDR3 region has the DNA TGTGCCAGCACCACTAACTTGGGATCAGGGTATGGCTACACCTTC.

This chain connects TRBV11-3 to TRBJ2-3; D is unclear. V was trimmed by 4 bases and J by 0 bases, leaving 5 bases between them. The germline CDR1 and CDR2 sequences are SGHNT and YENEEA. This CDR3 is 13 amino acids long. CDR3 loop: CASSSLSTDTQYF. CDR3 DNA: TGTGCCAGCAGCTCCTTGAGCACAGATACGCAGTATTTT.

This clone was seen once. This rearrangement joins TRBV27 to TRBJ2-7; 7 bases align to TRBD2. This CDR3 spans 17 amino acids. Trimming cost V 5 bases and J 2 bases; bases outside gene matches: 15. The germline CDR1 and CDR2 sequences are MNHEY and SMNVEV (reference sequence). The CDR3 sequence is CASSPPRLAALPYEQYF. The CDR3, as DNA: TGTGCCAGCAGTCCCCCGAGACTAGCCGCTCTCCCCTACGAGCAGTACTTC.

The chain combines TRBV28 with TRBJ2-1, with 7 nucleotides matching TRBD1. Trimming at V came to 3 bases and at J to 0 bases, leaving 20 bases not matched to a gene. From germline, CDR1 is MDHEN and CDR2 SYDVKM. The CDR3 consists of 21 residues. CDR3 nucleotide sequence: TGTGCCAGCAGTTTTAAAGGGGGCTGGGAAAAACAGAGCAGCTCCTACAATGAGCAGTTCTTC. Encoded protein: CASSFKGGWEKQSSSYNEQFF.